The 14 T cell receptor beta chains in this list originate from one sample, sequenced in a study of blood T cell repertoires in COVID-19. Sequenced by immunoSEQ multiplex PCR; TCRdb stores in-frame clones only, minus some. Here the sample spans around 100,000 clones, approximately 84% being singletons. Sequencing was carried out using peripheral blood. These receptors came from a man in his thirties or forties in a cohort sampled during active COVID-19.

The chain joins TRBV3-1 (or the pseudogene TRBV3-2) to TRBJ2-7; 10 positions agree with TRBD1. The CDR3 contains 15 residues. The germline V gene encodes CDR1 LGHDT and CDR2 YNNKEL (reference sequence). Trimming removed 4 bases from V and 7 bases from J; junction bases left unmatched: 10. This CDR3 reads CASSLRDRGSREQYF. CDR3 nucleotides: TGTGCCAGCAGCCTCCGGGACAGGGGCTCTAGGGAGCAGTACTTC.

V gene TRBV5-6 combines with J gene TRBJ2-7; D is uncertain. The CDR3 covers 15 residues. Germline-derived CDR1 and CDR2 are SGHDT and YYEEEE. Deletions cut 4 bases from V and 3 bases from J, with 17 bases between. CDR3 sequence (DNA): TGTGCCAGCAGCCCCGGCCACAGCAATTTCTACGAGCAGTACTTC. This encodes CASSPGHSNFYEQYF.

Only one count was recorded for this clone. V is TRBV27 and J is TRBJ1-2, with D unresolved. The CDR3 consists of 12 residues. Trimming left V 6 bases short and J 8 bases short, with 13 bases between. Germline-derived CDR1 and CDR2 are MNHEY and SMNVEV (reference sequence). Here the CDR3 DNA reads TGTGCCAGCAGAGTTCCAGGCTTCGGCTACACCTTC. Its translation is CASRVPGFGYTF.

CDR3 DNA: TGTGCCATCAGTGAAGCCGCAATCTCTGGAAACACCATATATTTT. It translates to CAISEAAISGNTIYF. This chain links TRBV10-3 with TRBJ1-3; D ambiguous. CDR3 length: 15 residues. Germline V lookup: CDR1 ENHRY, CDR2 SYGVKD. V was cut by 3 bases and J by 0 bases, with 9 bases left in between.

The chain uses TRBV4-1 and TRBJ2-2; maybe TRBD1 (6 bases). CDR1 MGHRA and CDR2 YSYEKL come from the germline V gene. V gave up 0 bases and J gave up 2 bases, with 10 bases separating them. The CDR3 loop spans 16 amino acids. CDR3 protein: CASSQEQGRNTGELFF. CDR3 sequence (DNA): TGCGCCAGCAGCCAAGAACAGGGCCGCAACACCGGGGAGCTGTTTTTT.

The V and J genes are TRBV11-2 and TRBJ1-1; D might be TRBD1 (6 bases). CDR3 length equals 11 residues. Germline V gene sequence: CDR1 SGHAT, CDR2 FQNNGV. V lost 5 bases to trimming and J lost 7 bases, with 8 bases between them. CDR3 DNA: TGTGCCAGCAGCGTCAGGGGTGAAGCTTTCTTT. Its translation: CASSVRGEAFF.

The genes are TRBV27 and TRBJ2-1, with 10 bases fitting TRBD2. The germline V gene has CDR1 MNHEY and CDR2 SMNVEV (reference sequence). This CDR3 comprises 16 residues. V lost 0 bases and J lost 8; bases outside the gene matches: 7. The DNA of the CDR3 is TGTGCCAGCAGTTTATCGATAGCGGGGGGCGGAGATGAGCAGTTCTTC. Translating gives CASSLSIAGGGDEQFF.

The chain is built from TRBV9 and TRBJ2-5; 9 nucleotides agree with TRBD1. CDR1 and CDR2 (germline): SGDLS, YYNGEE. The CDR3 is 15 residues long. V shed 4 bases, J shed 5 bases, and the junction held 9 bases outside the gene matches. The CDR3 sequence: CASSLTGGPGETQYF. The CDR3 DNA sequence: TGTGCCAGCAGCCTAACAGGGGGCCCAGGGGAGACCCAGTACTTC.

V is TRBV28 and J is TRBJ2-2; 11 bases match TRBD1. Per germline, CDR1 MDHEN and CDR2 SYDVKM. The CDR3 is 16 residues long. With 6 bases clipped from V and 4 bases from J, the junction kept 7 bases outside the gene matches. CDR3 loop: CASSLTGTGGTGELFF. DNA for the CDR3: TGTGCCAGCAGCCTAACCGGGACAGGGGGCACCGGGGAGCTGTTTTTT.

This chain joins TRBV27 and TRBJ2-7, with 7 bases matching TRBD2. The CDR3 sequence is 15 residues long. CDR1 is MNHEY, CDR2 SMNVEV, per germline (reference sequence). The ends lost 4 bases at V and 1 base at J; junction bases unmatched: 7. CDR3 sequence: CASSSWEGRSYEQYF. The CDR3 DNA reads TGTGCCAGCAGTTCCTGGGAGGGGAGATCCTACGAGCAGTACTTC.

The V and J genes are TRBV25-1 and TRBJ2-1; 8 bases are a match to TRBD1. V was clipped by 3 bases and J by 7 bases; unmatched bases: 8. CDR3 length: 15 residues. Germline lookup yields CDR1 MGHDK and CDR2 SYGVNS. The CDR3: CASSERTGRTNEQFF. CDR3 sequence (DNA): TGTGCCAGCAGTGAGCGGACAGGGAGGACTAATGAGCAGTTCTTC.

The chain combines TRBV18 with TRBJ2-3; D possibly corresponds to TRBD1 (6 bases). Germline CDR1 KGHSH, CDR2 LQKENI. The CDR3 runs 13 residues. V lost 3 bases to trimming and J lost 8 bases, with 12 bases between them. As DNA, the CDR3 is TGTGCCAGCTCACCTTGGACAGAAGGTACGCAGTATTTT. Protein: CASSPWTEGTQYF. Supplemented by reference TRBV18 and TRBJ2-3, the full variable domain reads NAGVMQNPRHLVRRRGQEARLRCSPMKGHSHVYWYRQLPEEGLKFMVYLQKENIIDESGMPKERFSAEFPKEGPSILRIQQVVRGDSAAYFCASSPWTEGTQYFGPGTRLTVL.

J is TRBJ1-1 and V is TRBV10-3; no definite D call. CDR1 and CDR2 from the germline V gene are ENHRY and SYGVKD. The CDR3 runs 12 residues. The ends were cut back, 0 bases at V and 6 bases at J, with 5 bases in the middle. CDR3 sequence (DNA): TGTGCCATCAGTGAGTCGAGGGCTGAAGCTTTCTTT. Translation gives CAISESRAEAFF.

V is TRBV6-2 or TRBV6-3 and J is TRBJ1-5, with D perhaps TRBD1 (5 bases). The germline V and J ends were trimmed by 5 bases and 3 bases, with 11 bases remaining between them. The CDR3 length is 14 residues. Germline lookup yields CDR1 MNHEY and CDR2 SVGEGT. The DNA for the CDR3 is TGTGCCAGCAGTCAACAGGTTTACAATCAGCCCCAGCATTTT. Protein product: CASSQQVYNQPQHF.